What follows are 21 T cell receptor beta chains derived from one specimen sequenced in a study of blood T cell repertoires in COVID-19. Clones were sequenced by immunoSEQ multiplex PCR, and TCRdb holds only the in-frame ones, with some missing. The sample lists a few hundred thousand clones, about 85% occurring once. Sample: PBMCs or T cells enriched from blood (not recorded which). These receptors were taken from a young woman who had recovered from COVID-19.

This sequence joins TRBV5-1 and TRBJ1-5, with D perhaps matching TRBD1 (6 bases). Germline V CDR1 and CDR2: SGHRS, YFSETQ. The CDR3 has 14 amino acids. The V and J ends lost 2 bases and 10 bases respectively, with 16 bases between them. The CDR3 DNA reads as TGCGCCAGCAGCTTTGGGCCAGGGGTTCGACCCCAGCATTTT. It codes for CASSFGPGVRPQHF.

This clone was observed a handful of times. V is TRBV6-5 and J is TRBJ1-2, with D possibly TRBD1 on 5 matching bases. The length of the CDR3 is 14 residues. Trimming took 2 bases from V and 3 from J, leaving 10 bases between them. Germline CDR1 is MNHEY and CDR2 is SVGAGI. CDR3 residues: CASSYGGVDYGYTF. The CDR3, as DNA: TGTGCCAGCAGTTACGGAGGGGTTGACTATGGCTACACCTTC.

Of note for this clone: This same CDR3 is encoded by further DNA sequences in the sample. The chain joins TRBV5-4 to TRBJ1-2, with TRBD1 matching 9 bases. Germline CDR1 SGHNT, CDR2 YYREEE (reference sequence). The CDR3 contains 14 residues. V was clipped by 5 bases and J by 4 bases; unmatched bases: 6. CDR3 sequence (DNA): TGTGCCAGCAGGCGAACAGGGGGCGGCTATGGCTACACCTTC. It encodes CASRRTGGGYGYTF.

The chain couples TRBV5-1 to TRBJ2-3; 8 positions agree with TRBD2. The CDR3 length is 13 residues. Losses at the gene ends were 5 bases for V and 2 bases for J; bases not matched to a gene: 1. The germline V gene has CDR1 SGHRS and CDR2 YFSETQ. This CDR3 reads CASRTSATDTQYF. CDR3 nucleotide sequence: TGCGCCAGCAGGACTAGCGCCACAGATACGCAGTATTTT.

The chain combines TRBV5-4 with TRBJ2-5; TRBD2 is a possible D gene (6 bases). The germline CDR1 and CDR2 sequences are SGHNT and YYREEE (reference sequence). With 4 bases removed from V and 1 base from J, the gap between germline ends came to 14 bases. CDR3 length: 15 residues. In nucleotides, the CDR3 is TGTGCCAGCAGCCGGGATGGAGGGACCCAAGAGACCCAGTACTTC. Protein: CASSRDGGTQETQYF.

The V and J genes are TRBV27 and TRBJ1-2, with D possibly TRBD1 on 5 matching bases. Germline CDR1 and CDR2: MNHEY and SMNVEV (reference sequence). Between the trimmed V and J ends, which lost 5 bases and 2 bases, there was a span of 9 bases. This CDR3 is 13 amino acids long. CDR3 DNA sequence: TGTGCCAGCAGTCAGACAGACAACTATGGCTACACCTTC. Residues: CASSQTDNYGYTF.

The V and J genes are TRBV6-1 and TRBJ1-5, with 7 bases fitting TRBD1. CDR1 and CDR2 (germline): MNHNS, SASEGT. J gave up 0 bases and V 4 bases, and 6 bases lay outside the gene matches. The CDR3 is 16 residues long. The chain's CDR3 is CASSAGTANSNQPQHF. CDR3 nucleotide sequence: TGTGCCAGCAGTGCGGGGACAGCTAATAGCAATCAGCCCCAGCATTTT.

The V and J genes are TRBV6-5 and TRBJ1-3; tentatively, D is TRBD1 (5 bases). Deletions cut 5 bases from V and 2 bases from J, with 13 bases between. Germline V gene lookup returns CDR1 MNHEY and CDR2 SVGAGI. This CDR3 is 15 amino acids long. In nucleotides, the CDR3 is TGTGCCAGCAGTATGACAGTACCCACTGGAAACACCATATATTTT. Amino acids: CASSMTVPTGNTIYF.

The CDR3 loop reads CASSELAWDEQFF. The DNA of the CDR3 is TGTGCCAGCAGTGAACTAGCGTGGGATGAGCAGTTCTTC. This chain connects TRBV6-1 to TRBJ2-1; maybe TRBD2 (6 bases). V dropped 2 bases and J dropped 8 bases, with 10 bases sitting between them. Germline V gene lookup returns CDR1 MNHNS and CDR2 SASEGT. The length of the CDR3 is 13 residues.

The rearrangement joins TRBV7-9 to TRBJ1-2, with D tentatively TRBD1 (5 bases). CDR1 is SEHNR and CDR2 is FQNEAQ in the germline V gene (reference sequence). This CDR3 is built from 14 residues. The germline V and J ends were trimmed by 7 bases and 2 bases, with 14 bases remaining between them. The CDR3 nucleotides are TGTGCCAGCACCACGGGACTTACGAACTATGGCTACACCTTC. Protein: CASTTGLTNYGYTF.

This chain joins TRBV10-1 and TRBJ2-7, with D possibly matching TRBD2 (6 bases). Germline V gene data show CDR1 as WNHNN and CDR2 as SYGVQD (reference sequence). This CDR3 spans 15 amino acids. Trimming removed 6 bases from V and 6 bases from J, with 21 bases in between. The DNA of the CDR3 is TGCGCCAGCAGCGCAAGAACGGGACTCCGGAGCGAGCAGTACTTC. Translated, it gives CASSARTGLRSEQYF.

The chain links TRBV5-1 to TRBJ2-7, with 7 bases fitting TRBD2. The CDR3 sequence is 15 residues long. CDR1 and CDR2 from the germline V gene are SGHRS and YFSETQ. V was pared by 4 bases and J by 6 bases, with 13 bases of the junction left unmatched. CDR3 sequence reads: CASSGANAGVGEQYF. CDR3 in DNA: TGCGCCAGCAGCGGGGCGAATGCGGGGGTGGGCGAGCAGTACTTC.

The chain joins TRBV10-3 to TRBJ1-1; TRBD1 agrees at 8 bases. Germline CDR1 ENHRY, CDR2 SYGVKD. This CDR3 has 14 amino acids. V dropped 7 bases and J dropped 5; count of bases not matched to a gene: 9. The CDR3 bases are TGTGCCATCAAACGCACAGGGGGGGATACTGAAGCTTTCTTT. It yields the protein CAIKRTGGDTEAFF.

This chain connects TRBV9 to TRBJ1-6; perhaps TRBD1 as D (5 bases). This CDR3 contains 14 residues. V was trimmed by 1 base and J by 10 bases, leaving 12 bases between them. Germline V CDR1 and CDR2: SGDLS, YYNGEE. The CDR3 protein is CASSVTGGESPLHF. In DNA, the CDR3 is TGTGCCAGCAGCGTAACCGGGGGGGAGTCACCCCTCCACTTT.

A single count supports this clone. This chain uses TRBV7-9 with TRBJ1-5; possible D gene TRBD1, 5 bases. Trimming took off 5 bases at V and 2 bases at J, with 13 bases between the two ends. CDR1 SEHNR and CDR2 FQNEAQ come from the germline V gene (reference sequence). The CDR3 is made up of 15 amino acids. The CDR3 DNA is TGTGCCAGCAGCCAGGAGTGGGGCGGCAATCAGCCCCAGCATTTT. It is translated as CASSQEWGGNQPQHF.

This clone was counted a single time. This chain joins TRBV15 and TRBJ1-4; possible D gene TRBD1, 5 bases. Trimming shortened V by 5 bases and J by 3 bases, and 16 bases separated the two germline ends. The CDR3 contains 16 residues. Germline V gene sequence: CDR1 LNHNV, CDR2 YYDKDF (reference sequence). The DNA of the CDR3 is TGTGCCACCAGCGGGGCGCGGGGGACCGCTAATGAAAAACTGTTTTTT. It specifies CATSGARGTANEKLFF.

Written as DNA, the CDR3 is TGTGCCAGCAGCCCGAACTTGATGGTCACCGGGGAGCTGTTTTTT. Translating gives CASSPNLMVTGELFF. The J gene is TRBJ2-2, the V gene TRBV11-2; D is unclear. The CDR3 sequence is 15 residues long. The germline V gene has CDR1 SGHAT and CDR2 FQNNGV. Trimming took 5 bases from V and 4 from J, leaving 14 bases between them. Drawing the rest from reference TRBV11-2 and TRBJ2-2, the complete variable domain is EAGVAQSPRYKIIEKRQSVAFWCNPISGHATLYWYQQILGQGPKLLIQFQNNGVVDDSQLPKDRFSAERLKGVDSTLKIQPAKLEDSAVYLCASSPNLMVTGELFFGEGSRLTVL.

CDR3 in amino acids: CASSSPGTGRTEAFF. Here the CDR3 DNA reads TGTGCCAGCAGCTCGCCCGGGACAGGGAGGACTGAAGCTTTCTTT. The chain couples TRBV7-9 to TRBJ1-1; 9 nucleotides match TRBD1. The CDR3 length is 15 residues. The germline gives CDR1 SEHNR, CDR2 FQNEAQ (reference sequence). J lost 5 bases, V lost 4 bases, and 8 bases had no gene match.

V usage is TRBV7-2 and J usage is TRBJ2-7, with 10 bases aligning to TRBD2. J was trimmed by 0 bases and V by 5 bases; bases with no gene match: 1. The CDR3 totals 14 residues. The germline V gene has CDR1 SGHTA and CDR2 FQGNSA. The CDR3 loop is CASSQRGGSYEQYF. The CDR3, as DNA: TGTGCCAGCAGCCAGCGGGGGGGCTCCTACGAGCAGTACTTC.

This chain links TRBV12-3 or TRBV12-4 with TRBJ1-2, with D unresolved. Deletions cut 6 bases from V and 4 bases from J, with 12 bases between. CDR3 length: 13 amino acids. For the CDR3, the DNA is TGTGCCAGCAGCCCCCCGACGGGCTATGGCTACACCTTC. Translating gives CASSPPTGYGYTF.

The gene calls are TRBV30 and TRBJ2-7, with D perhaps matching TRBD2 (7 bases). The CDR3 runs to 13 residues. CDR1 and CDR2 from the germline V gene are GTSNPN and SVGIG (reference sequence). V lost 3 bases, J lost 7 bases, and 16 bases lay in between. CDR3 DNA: TGTGCCTGGAGGGGCGGCAGGGGAGGGGAGCAGTACTTC. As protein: CAWRGGRGGEQYF.